This paragraph covers one TCR beta chain sequence. What it binds is unknown. UMI labels and 5' RACE were used to prepare the TRB cDNA libraries. Each CDR3 protein gets one entry in TCRdb, which reprocessed the 5' RACE reads and gives no DNA. There are 90,000 to 100,000 distinct CDR3 sequences in the sample, with about 1.1% held by the top ten. These data are taken from a study of CXCR3-negative and CXCR3-positive naive CD8 T cells. The CDR3 is 15 residues long. CDR1 is MGHDK and CDR2 is SYGVNS in the germline V gene. General study findings and limits: TCR strength was inferred from TRB CDR3 properties, while surface CD5 was comparable between naive subsets. The TRB CDR3s that CXCR3-positive naive cells carried were more hydrophobic than those of CXCR3-negative naive cells.

Sequencing used naive CXCR3+ CD8+ T cells from blood. Specified subset: CD45RO-CCR7+CD27+CD95- naive CD8+ T cells expressing CXCR3 (TNR3+). The chain has TRBV25-1 and TRBJ2-7; TCRdb reports TRBD1, a call that lacks DNA to check it against. This TCR was recovered from a human donor in good health. Some clones in this sample may be carry-over from other donors' samples. The CDR3 loop is CASSVLRPPTYEQYF.